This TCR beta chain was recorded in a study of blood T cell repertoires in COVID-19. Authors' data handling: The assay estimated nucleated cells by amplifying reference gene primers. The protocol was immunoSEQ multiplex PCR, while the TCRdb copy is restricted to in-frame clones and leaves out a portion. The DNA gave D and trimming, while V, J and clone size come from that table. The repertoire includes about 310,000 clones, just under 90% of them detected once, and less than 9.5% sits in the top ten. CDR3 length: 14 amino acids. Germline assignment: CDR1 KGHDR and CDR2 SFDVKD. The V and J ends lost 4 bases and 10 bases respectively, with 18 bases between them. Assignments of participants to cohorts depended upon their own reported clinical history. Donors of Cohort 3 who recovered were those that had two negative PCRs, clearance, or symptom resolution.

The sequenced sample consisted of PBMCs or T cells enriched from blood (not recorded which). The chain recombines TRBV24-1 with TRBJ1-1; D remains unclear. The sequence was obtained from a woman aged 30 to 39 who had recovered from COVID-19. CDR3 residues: CATSDYRAHEGAFF. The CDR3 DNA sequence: TGTGCCACCAGTGACTATAGGGCCCACGAGGGAGCTTTCTTT.